One sample yielded the 20 T cell receptor beta chains listed below, sequenced in a study of regulatory T cells in long-lasting Graves disease. Combining iRepertoire HTBI primers with Arm-PCR of CDR3 regions, the authors built TCR beta libraries. From the multiplex PCR reads, TCRdb called clonotypes with MiXCR, one entry per CDR3 protein. The repertoire consists of roughly 380,000 distinct CDR3 sequences, with around 15% occurring once and the leading ten covering over 20%. Time point described: newly diagnosed GD, antithyroid drugs for less than 3 months. PBMC-derived RNA was used for the TCR library. The sample in question was peripheral blood mononuclear cells (PBMCs), obtained at new diagnosis, from a patient treated with antithyroid drugs. The origin of the receptors is a female donor with Graves disease.

This clonotype has a count of ten or more. The gene calls are TRBV5-1 and TRBJ1-2; a weak D match, TRBD1 (5 bases). The CDR3 totals 14 residues. Germline V gene lookup returns CDR1 SGHRS and CDR2 YFSETQ. V was pared by 4 bases and J by 6 bases, with 16 bases between. The CDR3 region has the DNA TGCGCCAGCAGCCCTCATGGTGCGGACAATGGCTACACCTTC. Translation gives CASSPHGADNGYTF.

V and J are TRBV6-1 and TRBJ2-6, with a weak D call TRBD1 (5 bases). Between the trimmed V and J ends, which lost 6 bases and 2 bases, there was a span of 20 bases. CDR3 size: 18 residues. The germline V gene encodes CDR1 MNHNS and CDR2 SASEGT. CDR3 bases: TGTGCCAGCAGGGTTAGATCCGCAGGGCTAGCTGGGGCCAACGTCCTGACTTTC. Amino acids: CASRVRSAGLAGANVLTF.

This clonotype was recorded many times. The chain joins TRBV27 to TRBJ2-3, with D uncertain. This CDR3 comprises 14 residues. V lost 3 bases, J lost 0 bases, and 7 bases lay in between. Germline CDR1 and CDR2: MNHEY and SMNVEV (reference sequence). The CDR3 spells CASSFIRSTDTQYF. CDR3 nucleotides: TGTGCCAGCAGTTTTATAAGGAGCACAGATACGCAGTATTTT.

The V gene is TRBV12-3 or TRBV12-4, the J gene TRBJ2-7; tentative D call: TRBD2 (6 bases). V lost 5 bases, J lost 3 bases, and 17 bases lay in between. The CDR3 has 15 amino acids. CDR3 sequence reads: CASSKTGTASYEQYF. The DNA for the CDR3 is TGTGCCAGCAGTAAGACCGGGACTGCAAGCTACGAGCAGTACTTC.

This chain uses TRBV4-1 with TRBJ1-3; weak D call: TRBD1 (6 bases). The V end was cut by 0 bases, the J end by 0 bases, with 12 bases between. From germline, CDR1 is MGHRA and CDR2 YSYEKL. This CDR3 is built from 17 residues. CDR3 coding DNA: TGCGCCAGCAGCCAAGATCCTCCGGACAGCTCTGGAAACACCATATATTTT. This codes for CASSQDPPDSSGNTIYF.

This clonotype was counted ten times or more. Here the CDR3 DNA reads TGTGCCAGCAGTGAATTGTACAGGGGAAACACTGAAGCTTTCTTT. Residues: CASSELYRGNTEAFF. The V call is TRBV6-1, the J call TRBJ1-1, with TRBD1 matching 7 bases. J was trimmed by 2 bases and V by 2 bases; bases with no gene match: 5. The germline V gene has CDR1 MNHNS and CDR2 SASEGT. The CDR3 is made up of 15 amino acids.

This clonotype was observed at least ten times. The chain joins TRBV12-3 or TRBV12-4 to TRBJ2-3, with TRBD2 identical over 13 bases. The CDR3 has 18 amino acids. The junction had 6 bases not matched to a gene; V was cut back by 0 bases and J by 3 bases. The CDR3 region is CASSLARLAGGRTDTQYF. The CDR3 DNA is TGTGCCAGCAGTTTAGCACGACTAGCGGGGGGTCGAACAGATACGCAGTATTTT.

This clonotype was observed many times. The genes are TRBV6-1 and TRBJ1-4, with D maybe TRBD1 (6 bases). This CDR3 is built from 16 residues. With 5 bases removed from V and 5 bases from J, the gap between germline ends came to 18 bases. From germline, CDR1 is MNHNS and CDR2 SASEGT. The CDR3 sequence: CASSHTGDRLNEKLFF. CDR3 nucleotides: TGTGCCAGCAGTCATACCGGAGACAGGTTGAATGAAAAACTGTTTTTT.

This clonotype was seen ten or more times. The chain has TRBV28 and TRBJ2-7; 16 bases fit TRBD2. V dropped 7 bases and J dropped 5; count of bases not matched to a gene: 11. Germline loops: CDR1 MDHEN, CDR2 SYDVKM. This CDR3 comprises 17 residues. The CDR3 here is CASIGTSGRAKIHEQYF. The DNA of the CDR3 is TGTGCCAGCATTGGGACTAGCGGGAGGGCCAAGATCCACGAGCAGTACTTC.

This clonotype was counted at least ten times. The gene calls are TRBV12-3 or TRBV12-4 and TRBJ1-1, with TRBD1 as a possible D gene (5 bases). The V end was cut by 1 base, the J end by 5 bases, with 14 bases between. CDR3 size: 15 residues. The CDR3 DNA is TGTGCCAGCAGTTTAGGGGGGACTGCTTATACTGAAGCTTTCTTT. This sequence encodes CASSLGGTAYTEAFF.

This clonotype has a count of ten or more. The CDR3 is CASSEAESLRDTIYF. Written as DNA, the CDR3 is TGTGCCAGCAGTGAAGCAGAGTCCCTTAGGGACACCATATATTTT. V usage is TRBV2 and J usage is TRBJ1-3; D remains ambiguous. There are 15 residues in the CDR3. V gave up 0 bases and J gave up 8 bases, with 14 bases separating them. Germline values: CDR1 SNHLY, CDR2 FYNNEI.

This clonotype was detected a few times. This may arise from a read error, as a much more abundant clone is one base away. Lacking the conserved final phenylalanine or tryptophan, this CDR3 likely reflects a read error. The CDR3 nucleotides are TGTGCCAGCAGTCCCAGGGGTAGAGCCACTGAAGCTTTCTCT. Protein sequence: CASSPRGRATEAFS. This chain joins TRBV12-3 or TRBV12-4 and TRBJ1-1; D perhaps matches TRBD1 (6 bases). CDR3 length: 14 amino acids. Trimming removed 5 bases from V and 4 bases from J, with 14 bases in between.

This clonotype was observed many times. The chain uses TRBV24-1 and TRBJ1-5, with D possibly being TRBD1 (6 bases). V was pared by 5 bases and J by 1 base, with 8 bases between. Germline CDR1 is KGHDR and CDR2 is SFDVKD. The CDR3 contains 14 residues. CDR3 residues: CATSGGGSNQPQHF. In DNA form, the CDR3 reads TGTGCCACCAGTGGAGGGGGAAGCAATCAGCCCCAGCATTTT.

This chain joins TRBV24-1 and TRBJ2-2, with D maybe TRBD2 (6 bases). Germline-derived CDR1 and CDR2 are KGHDR and SFDVKD. Trimming pared 1 base from V and 4 bases from J, leaving 12 bases between. The CDR3 extends over 16 amino acids. The CDR3: CATSDLGGAFTGELFF. CDR3 in DNA: TGTGCCACCAGTGATTTAGGAGGGGCGTTCACCGGGGAGCTGTTTTTT.

This clonotype was seen repeatedly, ten times or more. The chain joins TRBV11-2 to TRBJ2-1; perhaps D is TRBD1 or TRBD2 (6 bases each). Germline loops: CDR1 SGHAT, CDR2 FQNNGV. The CDR3 extends over 11 amino acids. Trimming shortened V by 5 bases and J by 15 bases, and 14 bases separated the two germline ends. The CDR3 region has the DNA TGTGCCAGCAGCCCGCAGGGGAGGCCGTTCTTC. Encoded protein: CASSPQGRPFF.

This clonotype was recorded many times. The V call is TRBV27, the J call TRBJ2-1; 9 bases line up with TRBD1. Per the germline V gene, CDR1 is MNHEY and CDR2 is SMNVEV (reference sequence). V shed 3 bases and J 8 bases; nucleotides not matched to a gene: 17. The CDR3 runs 18 residues. The CDR3 protein is CASSFLPYPGQGADEQFF. The CDR3, as DNA: TGTGCCAGCAGTTTCCTCCCCTACCCGGGACAGGGAGCCGATGAGCAGTTCTTC.

This CDR3 is CASSPRTGLAGLRTDTQYF. The CDR3, as DNA: TGTGCCAGCAGCCCGAGGACGGGACTAGCGGGATTGCGGACAGATACGCAGTATTTT. The chain is built from TRBV3-1 and TRBJ2-3, with 13 bases lining up with TRBD2. The ends lost 4 bases at V and 3 bases at J; junction bases unmatched: 13. This CDR3 comprises 19 residues. The germline V gene encodes CDR1 LGHDT and CDR2 YNNKEL (reference sequence).

This clonotype was found many times. The V and J genes are TRBV28 and TRBJ2-1, with 9 bases matching TRBD2. V lost 5 bases, J lost 2 bases, and 7 bases stayed unmatched. This CDR3 region has 16 residues. Per the germline V gene, CDR1 is MDHEN and CDR2 is SYDVKM. The CDR3 DNA reads TGTGCCAGCAGTCCCTACGTAGCGGGGGCCTACAATGAGCAGTTCTTC. Translating gives CASSPYVAGAYNEQFF. Based on the CDR3 plus reference TRBV28 and TRBJ2-1, the full variable domain is DVKVTQSSRYLVKRTGEKVFLECVQDMDHENMFWYRQDPGLGLRLIYFSYDVKMKEKGDIPEGYSVSREKKERFSLILESASTNQTSMYLCASSPYVAGAYNEQFFGPGTRLTVL.

The chain couples TRBV12-5 to TRBJ2-5, with 9 bases aligning to TRBD1. Trimming removed 2 bases from V and 4 bases from J; junction bases left unmatched: 5. Germline loops: CDR1 LGHNT, CDR2 FRNRAP. The CDR3 is 15 amino acids. For the CDR3, the DNA is TGTGCTAGTGGTTTGCCCACAGGGGGCGGAGAGACCCAGTACTTC. Amino acids: CASGLPTGGGETQYF.

This clonotype was seen repeatedly, ten times or more. The CDR3 spells CASSLRTTQETQYF. Written as DNA, the CDR3 is TGTGCCAGCAGTCTTCGTACTACCCAAGAGACCCAGTACTTC. The rearrangement links TRBV6-1 to TRBJ2-5; D remains ambiguous. This CDR3 has 14 amino acids. Trimming cost V 5 bases and J 1 base, with 11 bases left between them. Germline assignment: CDR1 MNHNS and CDR2 SASEGT.